These 12 T cell receptor beta chains were sequenced from one sample in a study of blood T cell repertoires in COVID-19. Some clones are missing from TCRdb's copy, which holds only in-frame ones; the method was immunoSEQ multiplex PCR. The sample includes around 260,000 clones, around 90% of them seen just once. Sequenced input: peripheral blood. The receptors stem from a human donor in a cohort sampled during active COVID-19.

A single count supports this clone. The V gene is TRBV7-2, the J gene TRBJ2-7; weak D call: TRBD1 (6 bases). The V end lost 2 bases, the J end lost 1 base, and 15 bases lay between the germline ends. This CDR3 contains 16 residues. CDR1 SGHTA and CDR2 FQGNSA come from the germline V gene. CDR3 amino acids: CASSLRQGFPSYEQYF. The CDR3 DNA reads as TGTGCCAGCAGCTTAAGGCAGGGGTTCCCTTCCTACGAGCAGTACTTC.

The chain carries TRBV2 and TRBJ2-5, with D possibly being TRBD1 (6 bases). Per the germline V gene, CDR1 is SNHLY and CDR2 is FYNNEI. This CDR3 has 14 residues. Trimming stripped 5 bases from V and 2 bases from J, with 12 bases between. The CDR3 sequence is CASSKMTGQETQYF. The DNA for the CDR3 is TGTGCCAGCAGTAAGATGACAGGACAAGAGACCCAGTACTTC.

The V gene is TRBV10-1, the J gene TRBJ1-1; no firm D call. Germline CDR1 and CDR2: WNHNN and SYGVQD (reference sequence). CDR3 size: 13 residues. V lost 5 bases and J 6 bases, leaving 13 bases between the germline ends. In DNA form, the CDR3 reads TGCGCCAGCAGTCTAGGATTCCGCTCTGAAGCTTTCTTT. Translation: CASSLGFRSEAFF.

This CDR3 is CASSFQAGTGGNTEAFF. As DNA, the CDR3 is TGCGCCAGCAGCTTCCAAGCCGGGACAGGGGGGAACACTGAAGCTTTCTTT. The rearrangement joins TRBV5-1 to TRBJ1-1, with 11 bases fitting TRBD1. Trimming cost V 2 bases and J 1 base; bases outside gene matches: 7. Germline V gene sequence: CDR1 SGHRS, CDR2 YFSETQ. The CDR3 spans 17 residues.

This chain links TRBV6-2 or TRBV6-3 with TRBJ2-7; 7 positions match TRBD1. The germline V gene has CDR1 MNHEY and CDR2 SVGEGT. This CDR3 has 15 residues. The V gene end was trimmed by 7 bases and the J gene end by 2 bases; junction bases not matched to a gene: 11. Written as DNA, the CDR3 is TGTGCCAGCACCCCAGGGGGTGGGGGAGCCTACGAGCAGTACTTC. Protein: CASTPGGGGAYEQYF.

The chain recombines TRBV27 with TRBJ2-2, with D possibly matching TRBD2 (6 bases). Germline assignment: CDR1 MNHEY and CDR2 SMNVEV (reference sequence). The CDR3 extends over 15 amino acids. V shed 2 bases and J shed 6 bases, with 13 bases lying between them. For the CDR3, the DNA is TGTGCCAGCAGTTTAAGGCCTAGCGTTCCCGGGGAGCTGTTTTTT. Its protein product is CASSLRPSVPGELFF.

This clone has just one count. The rearrangement joins TRBV7-2 to TRBJ2-3; unclear D gene. This CDR3 contains 14 residues. V was shortened by 3 bases and J by 6 bases, with 13 bases between the two germline ends. Looked up from germline, CDR1 is SGHTA and CDR2 is FQGNSA. The CDR3 here is CASSFRLTRDTQYF. CDR3 bases: TGTGCCAGCAGCTTTCGTCTAACTCGGGATACGCAGTATTTT. Full variable domain (missing parts from reference TRBV7-2 and TRBJ2-3): GAGVSQSPSNKVTEKGKDVELRCDPISGHTALYWYRQSLGQGLEFLIYFQGNSAPDKSGLPSDRFSAERTGGSVSTLTIQRTQQEDSAVYLCASSFRLTRDTQYFGPGTRLTVL.

This chain connects TRBV4-1 to TRBJ2-7; a possible D gene is TRBD1 (6 bases). The germline V gene encodes CDR1 MGHRA and CDR2 YSYEKL. The CDR3 spans 13 residues. V gave up 0 bases and J gave up 7 bases, with 10 bases separating them. The CDR3 DNA follows: TGCGCCAGCAGCCAAGAGGGGGCGGATGAGCAGTACTTC. Translated: CASSQEGADEQYF.

This clone was seen only once. The genes are TRBV28 and TRBJ1-2; 7 positions agree with TRBD1. This CDR3 has 13 residues. After removal of 7 bases from V and 3 bases from J, the junction contained 5 bases not matched to a gene. Germline V gene sequence: CDR1 MDHEN, CDR2 SYDVKM. CDR3 sequence reads: CASTTGTDYGYTF. CDR3 DNA: TGTGCCAGCACCACGGGGACAGACTATGGCTACACCTTC.

The V and J genes are TRBV28 and TRBJ2-1, with D hard to call. Germline-derived CDR1 and CDR2 are MDHEN and SYDVKM. The length of the CDR3 is 16 residues. Trimming pared 6 bases from V and 3 bases from J, leaving 18 bases between. The CDR3 DNA reads TGTGCCAGCAGCTCCCTAGACGGCGGAATCTACAATGAGCAGTTCTTC. It is translated as CASSSLDGGIYNEQFF.

There are a few counts of this clone. The chain joins TRBV2 to TRBJ2-7; 10 bases map to TRBD1. CDR1 SNHLY and CDR2 FYNNEI come from the germline V gene. Germline trimming cut 8 bases from V and 4 bases from J; bases unmatched to any gene: 2. This CDR3 comprises 12 residues. CDR3 in DNA: TGTGCCAGCCGGACAGGGGGGTACGAGCAGTACTTC. Residues: CASRTGGYEQYF.

CDR3 sequence: CASSLAAGATAEAFF. The CDR3 DNA is TGTGCCAGCAGCTTAGCGGCGGGGGCAACTGCTGAAGCTTTCTTT. J is TRBJ1-1 and V is TRBV7-2, with a possible D match to TRBD1 (6 bases). CDR3 size: 15 residues. V gave up 0 bases and J gave up 6 bases, with 14 bases separating them. Looked up from germline, CDR1 is SGHTA and CDR2 is FQGNSA.